This TCR beta chain comes out of a study of identical twins. To note about this clonotype: What it recognizes is unknown.

CDR1 MNHEY and CDR2 SVGAGI come from the germline V gene. V lost 2 bases, J lost 5 bases, and 2 bases stayed unmatched. CDR3 length: 14 residues. Notes on the study in general: Zero-insertion analyses could be partly confounded by invariant MAIT and iNKT cells. Conclusions leaned on cross-sectional statistical analysis and did not track the same donors over time. Compared with unrelated sharing, twin-shared out-of-frame alpha sequences had more low-probability sequences.

With template switching, a universal primer site was added, and the cDNA carried unique molecular identifiers. TCRdb processed the 5' RACE reads anew with MiXCR; each CDR3 protein has one entry. The sample carries 1,800,000 or so distinct CDR3 sequences, about 30% recorded once. Sequences were obtained from cord blood. The sequence derives from a newborn girl in good health. This chain links TRBV6-5 with TRBJ2-5, with 10 bases fitting TRBD1. The CDR3 loop is CASSYDRGLETQYF. The CDR3 DNA sequence: TGTGCCAGCAGTTACGACAGGGGGCTGGAGACCCAGTACTTC.